Following are 5 T cell receptor beta chains from one sample sequenced in a study of T cells expressing NK-cell markers. No DNA is given; TCRdb re-called the 5' RACE reads and lists each CDR3 protein once. The table lists roughly 390,000 distinct CDR3 sequences. The sequenced sample was blood T cells: a sorted CD56 or NKG2C T cell subset, CD4+ or CD8+ T cells, or bulk PBMC T cells (not recorded which). These receptors originate from a woman between 45 and 60 years old in good health.

This chain joins TRBV20-1 and TRBJ2-5. Germline loops: CDR1 DFQATT, CDR2 SNEGSKA (reference sequence). This CDR3 has 11 amino acids. CDR3 amino acids: CSVSGLETQYF.

This chain joins TRBV11-2 and TRBJ2-1; the TRBD1 assignment by TCRdb is unverifiable without DNA. Germline V gene lookup returns CDR1 SGHAT and CDR2 FQNNGV. CDR3 length: 12 amino acids. CDR3 residues: CASSQTGTEQFF.

This sequence joins TRBV10-3 and TRBJ2-1; there is no DNA to check the TCRdb D call of TRBD1. CDR3 length equals 15 residues. Germline lookup yields CDR1 ENHRY and CDR2 SYGVKD. This chain's CDR3 is CAISETQGGHNEQFF.

This chain connects TRBV20-1 to TRBJ2-1; the TCRdb D gene call, TRBD2, has no DNA to confirm it. The CDR3 length is 13 residues. The germline CDR1 and CDR2 sequences are DFQATT and SNEGSKA (reference sequence). CDR3: CSARWEGRKEQFF.

CDR3 in amino acids: CASRKLALTSTDTQYF. V gene TRBV25-1 combines with J gene TRBJ2-3; the D call from TCRdb, TRBD2, cannot be confirmed without DNA. Germline V lookup: CDR1 MGHDK, CDR2 SYGVNS. The CDR3 length is 16 residues.